The source of this T cell receptor (beta chain) is a study of T cells expressing NK-cell markers. Study-wide findings and caveats: Certain NKG2C+ T cell clones were expanded, and their HCMV specificity remained unclear. The share of CD8+ T cells held by dominant NKG2C+ clonotypes was about 1.0-8% in six donors. In a handful of donors, dominant clonotypes made up about 25-60.1% of CD3+CD56-NKG2C+ cells.

Concerning this clonotype itself: Its target is not known.

This CDR3 spans 15 amino acids. Germline CDR1 is SGHTS and CDR2 is YDEGEE. The cDNA for TCR beta came from 5'RACE template switching with UMIs. With the 5' RACE reads reprocessed, TCRdb shows one record per CDR3 protein and no DNA. This sample's table reports roughly 170,000 distinct CDR3 sequences. The sequence derives from a woman between 18 and 75 years old in good health. Material: blood T cells: a sorted CD56 or NKG2C T cell subset, CD4+ or CD8+ T cells, or bulk PBMC T cells (not recorded which). The chain is built from TRBV5-8 and TRBJ2-7; no DNA is available, so the TRBD1 call from TCRdb remains unchecked. CDR3: CASRFAGQGFNEQYF. Complete variable domain (other parts from reference TRBV5-8 and TRBJ2-7): EAGVTQSPTHLIKTRGQQATLRCSPISGHTSVYWYQQALGLGLQFLLWYDEGEERNRGNFPPRFSGRQFPNYSSELNVNALELEDSALYLCASRFAGQGFNEQYFGPGTRLTVT.